This T cell receptor beta chain was observed in a study of Ad26.COV2.S vaccination and SARS-CoV-2 variants. Study-wide results and limits: Considerable breadth of spike-specific CD8+ and CD4+ T cell responses has reportedly been documented following vaccination.

Clones were read by immunoSEQ multiplex PCR, and TCRdb kept only the in-frame ones, dropping some. This sample has some 370,000 clones; roughly 85% occur once, and the top ten carry 7% to 9.5%. Noted treatment: around 19 received Ad26.COV2.S at low or high dose, single or two shots; a few received placebo; per-sample allocation not given. Day 63 after the first injection of vaccine or placebo was the sampling time. V was trimmed by 0 bases and J by 7 bases, leaving 16 bases between them. This CDR3 comprises 17 residues. Germline V gene data show CDR1 as SNHLY and CDR2 as FYNNEI. On this clone itself: Its specificity is not known.

The specimen comprised peripheral blood, sampled in a trial of Ad26.COV2.S vaccine versus placebo. The source of this sequence is a person between 18 and 59 years old who received the Ad26.COV2.S COVID-19 vaccine or a placebo. The chain recombines TRBV2 with TRBJ1-6; D gene uncertain. CDR3 sequence: CASSEALLGKANSPLHF. The CDR3, as DNA: TGTGCCAGCAGTGAAGCGCTTCTCGGGAAGGCGAATTCACCCCTCCACTTT.